Below, one TCR beta chain is given with its context. The antigen remains unidentified. The data derive from a study of cytomegalovirus exposure and HLA in healthy donors. Study-wide background: The same platform was used for the 120 or so validation repertoires as for the approximately 730 first-cohort repertoires, as reported in a later analysis.

Study-level results: Three of the chains that were CMV-associated were confirmed in vitro to be specific for CMV antigens.

The assay was immunoSEQ multiplex PCR, and TCRdb's table has in-frame clones only and misses some. The sample lists approximately 150,000 clones; roughly 89% were seen once. The V gene's germline CDR1 is PRHDT and CDR2 FYEKMQ (reference sequence). Trimming cost V 4 bases and J 2 bases; bases outside gene matches: 10. There are 17 residues in the CDR3. The genes are TRBV13 and TRBJ2-5, with TRBD2 matching 10 bases. What was sequenced was PBMCs. The sequence derives from a woman aged 25 to 39 in good health and CMV-seronegative. Written as DNA, the CDR3 is TGTGCCAGCAGCTCCTTAAGCGGGGGGGCCCAGCAAGAGACCCAGTACTTC. This encodes CASSSLSGGAQQETQYF.